These 8 T cell receptor beta chains were all obtained from the same sample, sequenced in a study of CD8+CD57+ T cells in acquired aplastic anemia. Researchers used genomic DNA as the template to profile TCR beta VDJ and CDR3. One entry per CDR3 protein, called by TCRdb with MiXCR from the reads. Here the sample spans fewer than 80,000 distinct CDR3 sequences, 55% to 75% being singletons. Sequencing was done on patients that had shown CD8+CD57+ cell expansion by flow cytometry. Sequenced: sorted CD4+, CD8+, or CD8+CD57+ T cells (not recorded which) from PBMCs. Receptors originate from a human donor with aplastic anemia.

The table lists this clonotype with a few counts. J is TRBJ1-4 and V is TRBV25-1, with D uncertain. CDR3 length: 15 residues. Germline V gene data show CDR1 as MGHDK and CDR2 as SYGVNS. V was trimmed by 0 bases and J by 4 bases, leaving 9 bases between them. This CDR3 is CASSEYEGRNEKLFF. The CDR3 region has the DNA TGTGCCAGCAGTGAATATGAGGGCCGTAATGAAAAACTGTTTTTT.

This chain uses TRBV10-1 with TRBJ1-2; D ambiguous. The CDR3 totals 13 residues. Germline assignment: CDR1 WNHNN and CDR2 SYGVQD (reference sequence). Trimming removed 1 base from V and 2 bases from J, with 5 bases in between. The CDR3 reads CASSEYRNYGYTF. CDR3 in DNA: TGCGCCAGCAGTGAGTACAGAAACTATGGCTACACCTTC.

This chain joins TRBV10-3 and TRBJ2-7, with D uncertain. Deletions cut 0 bases from V and 2 bases from J, with 8 bases between. The germline V gene encodes CDR1 ENHRY and CDR2 SYGVKD. The CDR3 has 14 residues. Here the CDR3 DNA reads TGTGCCATCAGTGAGTCTCCCCCGACCTACGAGCAGTACTTC. Residues: CAISESPPTYEQYF.

V gene TRBV10-2 combines with J gene TRBJ2-5; D gene uncertain. Germline V gene data show CDR1 as WSHSY and CDR2 as SAAADI. V lost 5 bases to trimming and J lost 0 bases, with 7 bases between them. This CDR3 is built from 13 residues. In DNA form, the CDR3 reads TGCGCCAGCAGTCGAGCCTACCAAGAGACCCAGTACTTC. Translating it yields CASSRAYQETQYF.

This clonotype is labeled large (0.1 to 1%). The gene calls are TRBV20-1 and TRBJ2-3, with TRBD2 as a possible D gene (5 bases). Germline assignment: CDR1 DFQATT and CDR2 SNEGSKA (reference sequence). CDR3 length: 14 amino acids. Trimming pared 7 bases from V and 8 bases from J, leaving 22 bases between. CDR3 sequence: CSGRSNWKGGTQYF. The DNA for the CDR3 is TGCAGTGGGAGATCGAACTGGAAAGGAGGTACGCAGTATTTT.

This sequence joins TRBV9 and TRBJ1-2; D unclear. Trimming cost V 4 bases and J 0 bases, with 16 bases left between them. CDR1 and CDR2 (germline): SGDLS, YYNGEE. There are 16 residues in the CDR3. The CDR3 here is CASSQTLTLTNYGYTF. As DNA, the CDR3 is TGTGCCAGCAGCCAAACCTTGACGCTGACTAACTATGGCTACACCTTC.

V gene TRBV19 combines with J gene TRBJ1-5, with TRBD1 identical over 7 bases. Per the germline V gene, CDR1 is LNHDA and CDR2 is SQIVND (reference sequence). The CDR3 length is 15 residues. The ends lost 0 bases at V and 1 base at J; junction bases unmatched: 0. The CDR3 reads CASSIDRGSNQPQHF. The CDR3 DNA is TGTGCCAGTAGTATAGACAGGGGGAGCAATCAGCCCCAGCATTTT.

The chain has TRBV25-1 and TRBJ2-4; TRBD1 matches 10 bases. Germline CDR1 is MGHDK and CDR2 is SYGVNS. CDR3 length: 15 residues. V was pared by 2 bases and J by 12 bases, with 10 bases of the junction left unmatched. The CDR3 DNA reads as TGTGCCAGCAGTGAAACCACCCCGGACAGGGGGACTCAGTACTTC. This sequence encodes CASSETTPDRGTQYF.